The 21 T cell receptor beta chains in this list originate from one sample, sequenced in a study of cytomegalovirus exposure and HLA in healthy donors. Using immunoSEQ multiplex PCR, the repertoire was profiled, and TCRdb retains in-frame clones only, with some absent. The sample contains under 250,000 clones, around four fifths of which appear only once. Input material: PBMCs. These receptors all come from a woman between 18 and 29 years old in good health and CMV-seronegative.

This clone was detected a few times. The chain links TRBV9 to TRBJ2-1, with D tentatively TRBD2 (5 bases). Germline CDR1 reads SGDLS; CDR2 reads YYNGEE. The CDR3 has 12 residues. The ends were cut back, 3 bases at V and 6 bases at J, with 7 bases in the middle. CDR3 loop: CASSDRGNEQFF. The CDR3 DNA is TGTGCCAGCAGCGACCGGGGCAATGAGCAGTTCTTC.

The chain carries TRBV19 and TRBJ1-5, with D possibly matching TRBD1 (5 bases). V lost 7 bases and J lost 0, with 19 bases in between. Germline loops: CDR1 LNHDA, CDR2 SQIVND (reference sequence). The CDR3 extends over 17 amino acids. DNA of the CDR3: TGTGCCAGTAATCCTTCCCGCGGGGGGTATAGCAATCAGCCCCAGCATTTT. It codes for CASNPSRGGYSNQPQHF.

The V and J genes are TRBV7-8 and TRBJ1-5; D call uncertain. Deletions cut 2 bases from V and 7 bases from J, with 9 bases between. This CDR3 contains 13 residues. The germline CDR1 and CDR2 sequences are SGHVS and FQNEAQ. This chain's CDR3 is CASSLMEGQPQHF. In nucleotides, the CDR3 is TGTGCCAGCAGCTTAATGGAGGGCCAGCCCCAGCATTTT.

The J gene is TRBJ2-6, the V gene TRBV16; maybe TRBD1 (5 bases). The germline V and J ends were trimmed by 7 bases and 0 bases, with 16 bases remaining between them. The CDR3 is 17 amino acids. The germline gives CDR1 KGHSY, CDR2 FQNENV. The CDR3 DNA follows: TGTGCCAGCATTGAATCCCCAGGGCCCTCTGGGGCCAACGTCCTGACTTTC. Its translation is CASIESPGPSGANVLTF.

The chain uses TRBV7-9 and TRBJ1-4; no definite D call. The CDR3 totals 14 residues. Trimming took 7 bases from V and 6 from J, leaving 15 bases between them. Germline CDR1 reads SEHNR; CDR2 reads FQNEAQ (reference sequence). The CDR3 reads CASTRGRVDEKLFF. CDR3 nucleotide sequence: TGTGCCAGCACCCGGGGAAGGGTGGATGAAAAACTGTTTTTT.

The chain has TRBV6-5 and TRBJ1-1, with 7 bases lining up with TRBD1. CDR3 length equals 15 residues. Per the germline V gene, CDR1 is MNHEY and CDR2 is SVGAGI. V gave up 5 bases and J gave up 2 bases; unmatched junction bases: 8. CDR3 in amino acids: CASSPLGTVNTEAFF. The CDR3 region has the DNA TGTGCCAGCAGTCCGCTCGGGACAGTCAACACTGAAGCTTTCTTT.

DNA for the CDR3: TGTGCCAGCTCACGCAGGGCGGACTCCACATACAATGAGCAGTTCTTC. This translates into CASSRRADSTYNEQFF. V gene TRBV18 combines with J gene TRBJ2-1; D may be TRBD1 or TRBD2 (5 bases each). Trimming stripped 4 bases from V and 4 bases from J, with 17 bases between. Germline V gene data show CDR1 as KGHSH and CDR2 as LQKENI. CDR3 length: 16 residues.

Points on this clone: Sequence at one end of the junction differs from germline and may be a read error. This chain links TRBV2 with TRBJ1-6; TRBD1 is a possible D gene (5 bases). Germline lookup yields CDR1 SNHLY and CDR2 FYNNEI. The CDR3 runs to 15 residues. Here the CDR3 DNA reads TGTGCCACCAGTGGGGGAAGCGCCTATAATTCACCCCTCCACTTT. Translation gives CATSGGSAYNSPLHF.

This chain links TRBV2 with TRBJ1-2; D gene unclear. There are 15 residues in the CDR3. Trimming stripped 0 bases from V and 8 bases from J, with 16 bases between. The germline gives CDR1 SNHLY, CDR2 FYNNEI. The CDR3 DNA reads as TGTGCCAGCAGTGAAGCGGACGGGCAGGTTGGAGGCTACACCTTC. This gives the protein CASSEADGQVGGYTF.

The chain is built from TRBV15 and TRBJ1-5; D gene ambiguous. Germline assignment: CDR1 LNHNV and CDR2 YYDKDF (reference sequence). The CDR3 covers 14 residues. The germline V and J ends were trimmed by 0 bases and 4 bases, with 7 bases remaining between them. CDR3 in DNA: TGTGCCACCAGCAGAGAACTGGGGAATCAGCCCCAGCATTTT. It yields the protein CATSRELGNQPQHF.

The V call is TRBV6-6, the J call TRBJ2-7; 11 bases align to TRBD2. The germline CDR1 and CDR2 sequences are MNHNY and SVGAGI (reference sequence). V trimming: 5 bases; J trimming: 5 bases; junction bases outside the gene matches: 5. The CDR3 sequence is 14 residues long. The CDR3 spells CASSLLAGAHEQYF. Here the CDR3 DNA reads TGTGCCAGCAGTCTACTAGCGGGAGCCCACGAGCAGTACTTC.

Points on this clone: Other DNA sequences within the sample encode an identical CDR3. V and J are TRBV5-1 and TRBJ2-7; a possible D gene is TRBD1 (5 bases). The CDR3 covers 13 residues. Germline V gene sequence: CDR1 SGHRS, CDR2 YFSETQ. The V gene lost 1 base and the J gene lost 2 bases, with 7 bases spanning the gap. The CDR3 DNA follows: TGCGCCAGCAGCTTGACAGGCGCCTACGAGCAGTACTTC. Residues: CASSLTGAYEQYF.

Here the CDR3 DNA reads TGTGCCAGAAGCAGGCAGGGGGCGCGTGATCAGCCCCAGCATTTT. It translates to CARSRQGARDQPQHF. This chain uses TRBV5-3 with TRBJ1-5; 8 nucleotides align to TRBD1. TRBV5-3 is labeled an ORF, and its function is uncertain. This CDR3 comprises 15 residues. With V trimmed by 4 bases and J by 5 bases, 8 bases remained unmatched.

The chain recombines TRBV27 with TRBJ1-4; weak D call: TRBD1 (5 bases). Between the trimmed V and J ends, which lost 5 bases and 0 bases, there was a span of 16 bases. There are 17 residues in the CDR3. The germline CDR1 and CDR2 sequences are MNHEY and SMNVEV (reference sequence). CDR3: CASSPTSDTSTNEKLFF. CDR3 coding DNA: TGTGCCAGCAGTCCCACCTCGGACACATCAACTAATGAAAAACTGTTTTTT.

The chain employs TRBV11-2 and TRBJ1-1; D remains unclear. This CDR3 has 15 amino acids. V dropped 4 bases and J dropped 1 base, with 13 bases sitting between them. Germline loops: CDR1 SGHAT, CDR2 FQNNGV. This CDR3 is CASSSNRRANTEAFF. CDR3 DNA: TGTGCCAGCAGCTCCAACCGGAGAGCGAACACTGAAGCTTTCTTT.

V usage is TRBV6-6 and J usage is TRBJ2-7, with D possibly being TRBD1 (5 bases). Between the trimmed V and J ends, which lost 6 bases and 2 bases, there was a span of 17 bases. Germline V gene sequence: CDR1 MNHNY, CDR2 SVGAGI (reference sequence). The CDR3 length is 15 residues. CDR3 sequence: CASSSRAEPTYEQYF. CDR3 in DNA: TGTGCCAGCAGCTCCAGGGCGGAACCCACCTACGAGCAGTACTTC.

This clone was detected only a few times. J is TRBJ1-6 and V is TRBV29-1, with a tentative D call TRBD1 (5 bases). The CDR3 spans 14 residues. Germline assignment: CDR1 SQVTM and CDR2 ANQGSEA. Trimming shortened V by 5 bases and J by 5 bases, and 13 bases separated the two germline ends. CDR3 amino acids: CSVRLGTNNSPLHF. CDR3 in DNA: TGCAGCGTTCGTTTGGGGACCAATAATTCACCCCTCCACTTT.

V is TRBV6-5 and J is TRBJ2-7, with D possibly called TRBD1 or TRBD2 (6 bases each). Germline loops: CDR1 MNHEY, CDR2 SVGAGI. Trimming removed 11 bases from V and 0 bases from J, with 14 bases in between. This CDR3 is 13 amino acids long. Here the CDR3 DNA reads TGTGCCGGGGGGACATCATCCTCCTACGAGCAGTACTTC. As protein: CAGGTSSSYEQYF.

V is TRBV10-3 and J is TRBJ2-3; D may be TRBD1 (6 bases). Germline CDR1 is ENHRY and CDR2 is SYGVKD. Trimming removed 4 bases from V and 2 bases from J, with 7 bases in between. This CDR3 region has 13 residues. In DNA form, the CDR3 reads TGTGCCATCAGTGGACAGGCCACAGATACGCAGTATTTT. Translating it yields CAISGQATDTQYF.

This chain uses TRBV2 with TRBJ1-3; tentative D call: TRBD1 (5 bases). The germline V gene has CDR1 SNHLY and CDR2 FYNNEI. V was shortened by 4 bases and J by 4 bases, with 14 bases between the two germline ends. The CDR3 sequence is 15 residues long. In nucleotides, the CDR3 is TGTGCCAGCAGTGGAGTAGGGGTTAGAGGAAACACCATATATTTT. Translation: CASSGVGVRGNTIYF.

The CDR3 spells CASSRGTSSYNEQFF. CDR3 sequence (DNA): TGTGCCAGCAGCAGAGGGACGTCGTCCTACAATGAGCAGTTCTTC. The chain employs TRBV6-5 and TRBJ2-1; D may correspond to TRBD1 or TRBD2 (5 bases each). Between the trimmed V and J ends, which lost 6 bases and 1 base, there was a span of 13 bases. Germline CDR1 is MNHEY and CDR2 is SVGAGI. The CDR3 has 15 amino acids.